This T cell receptor (beta chain) was sequenced in a study of blood T cell repertoires in COVID-19. Seattle participants joined during active infection and were tracked over time. V gave up 3 bases and J gave up 1 base, with 10 bases separating them. CDR3 length: 14 residues. Germline V gene lookup returns CDR1 SGHRS and CDR2 YFSETQ. Assay used: immunoSEQ multiplex PCR; TCRdb lists only in-frame clones, some missing. The sample holds about 210,000 clones; around 83% are singletons and the top ten take approximately 5.6%. The chain links TRBV5-1 to TRBJ1-1, with a weak D call TRBD1 (5 bases). Sequenced sample: peripheral blood. The source is a woman in her 70s with COVID-19, enrolled during active disease. CDR3 residues: CASSWGLQNTEAFF. The CDR3 nucleotides are TGCGCCAGCAGCTGGGGACTGCAGAACACTGAAGCTTTCTTT.